These T cell receptor beta chains were read from a single sample in a study of CXCR3-negative and CXCR3-positive naive CD8 T cells. Using the 5' RACE reads, TCRdb records one entry per CDR3 protein without DNA. The sample data list approximately 100,000 distinct CDR3 sequences. The sequenced material came from naive CXCR3+ CD8+ T cells from blood. All receptors come from a human donor in good health. Some clones in this sample may be carry-over from other donors' samples. The CDR3 runs from the conserved cysteine through the conserved F or W. Fields, in order: J gene, V gene, clone size, CDR3 protein. Clone size is given for some rows only: seen once, a few or many times, or a class if the clone is expanded.

TRBJ2-3,TRBV20-1,-,CSARPLGAGSTDTQYF
TRBJ2-5,TRBV7-6,-,CASSSRLAGAETQYF
TRBJ2-7,TRBV5-1,-,CASRSGSYEQYF
TRBJ2-6,TRBV7-8,-,CASSLGGYPSGANVLTF
TRBJ2-7,TRBV29-1,-,CSVRLGQYEQYF
TRBJ2-5,TRBV7-9,-,CASSLAFGVGTSRRSQETQYF
TRBJ2-7,TRBV13,-,CASSPKPAGQVKQYF
TRBJ2-1,TRBV13,-,CASSWIRTSGDPEQFF
TRBJ1-1,TRBV28,-,CASSSMRAMNTEAFF
TRBJ2-7,TRBV28,-,CASTLHGGSYEQYF
TRBJ2-1,TRBV7-8,-,CASSPSGGLNNEQFF
TRBJ2-1,TRBV14,-,CASSQDTRAVPRSYNEQFF
TRBJ2-7,TRBV5-6,-,CASSSPTGTGASYEQYF
TRBJ2-7,TRBV7-7,-,CASSLGAGGSYEQYF
TRBJ2-3,TRBV7-8,-,CASSLADSWSQYF
TRBJ2-3,TRBV7-2,-,CASSLGPYHRDSELFPLGTQYF
TRBJ2-7,TRBV7-9,-,CASSLARDYEQYF
TRBJ2-1,TRBV4-3,-,CASSPTRLADYYNEQFF
TRBJ2-7,TRBV4-1,-,CASSPWTEAYEQYF
TRBJ2-2,TRBV14,medium-sized,CASSQEDRGLVGELFF
TRBJ2-5,TRBV7-6,-,CASSEHVTIIGGGSGETQYF
TRBJ2-7,TRBV2,-,CASAKGMGLGSYEQYF
TRBJ2-1,TRBV7-9,-,CASSLRASRDQFF
TRBJ2-1,TRBV12-5,-,CASGPDGGTLFF
TRBJ2-7,TRBV3-1,-,CASSQIIRPDSSYEQYF
TRBJ2-3,TRBV10-1,-,CASIILRASGKNSTDTQYF
TRBJ1-2,TRBV2,-,CASSFLKGRPEYGYTF
TRBJ2-1,TRBV3-1,-,CASSQGQGANEQFF
TRBJ1-2,TRBV3-1,-,CASSQDRVYGYTF
TRBJ1-1,TRBV18,-,CASSPMDTEAFF
TRBJ2-7,TRBV29-1,-,CSVEQGAYEQYF
TRBJ2-1,TRBV7-9,-,CASSLEWKRVHEQFF
TRBJ2-1,TRBV5-1,-,CASSLAPGTEQFF
TRBJ1-2,TRBV28,-,CASSEDISNYGYTF
TRBJ2-2,TRBV10-3,-,CAISRGGTSGSPNTGELFF
TRBJ1-2,TRBV29-1,-,CSVLSGQGSGYTF
TRBJ1-2,TRBV12-3/TRBV12-4,-,CASSDPGTEEPTF
TRBJ2-1,TRBV28,-,CASSILFRTSGSEQFF
TRBJ2-1,TRBV21-1,-,CASSRVVYEQFF
TRBJ2-2,TRBV6-2/TRBV6-3,-,CASSTLSRNTGELFF
TRBJ2-7,TRBV4-3,-,CASSQEGPGSTYEQYF